Listed below are T cell receptor beta chains from one sample, sequenced in a study of T cells in tuberculosis. Clones were sequenced by immunoSEQ multiplex PCR, and TCRdb holds only the in-frame ones, with some missing. This sample carries 35,000 to 55,000 clones, approximately 94% of them seen once, and the ten largest clones take under 2%. Material for sequencing was PBMCs. The origin of the receptors is a donor under 30 with latent tuberculosis or without tuberculosis infection. Some clones in this sample may be carry-over from other donors' samples. The CDR3 runs from the conserved cysteine through the conserved F or W. The order of the fields is clone size, J gene, D gene, V gene, CDR3 DNA, CDR3 protein. D genes are given only for firm matches. Where a row states a size, it is once, few, many or the class of an expanded clone; other rows omit it.

size: .; J: TRBJ1-2; D: .; V: TRBV28; DNA: TGTGCCAGCAGTGCGGACAGATATGGCTACACCTTC; CDR3: CASSADRYGYTF
size: .; J: TRBJ1-1; D: TRBD1; V: TRBV4-1; DNA: TGCGCCAGCAGCCACGGTCCCGGGACAGGGAACACTGAAGCTTTCTTT; CDR3: CASSHGPGTGNTEAFF
size: .; J: TRBJ2-1; D: TRBD2; V: TRBV7-2; DNA: TGTGCCAGCAGCTTTTCTAGCGGGAACAATGAGCAGTTCTTC; CDR3: CASSFSSGNNEQFF
size: .; J: TRBJ2-1; D: TRBD2; V: TRBV18; DNA: TGTGCCAGCTCACCTGTGCCGGGACTAGCGGGAGTCAATGAGCAGTTCTTC; CDR3: CASSPVPGLAGVNEQFF
size: .; J: TRBJ2-7; D: TRBD2; V: TRBV4-2; DNA: TGTGCCAGCAGCCAAGACCCGGGGAGGGGTTACTCCTACGAGCAGTACTTC; CDR3: CASSQDPGRGYSYEQYF
size: .; J: TRBJ2-7; D: TRBD1; V: TRBV6-5; DNA: TGTGCCAGCAGTCGTCCCGGGACAGGGCCTTACGAGCAGTACTTC; CDR3: CASSRPGTGPYEQYF
size: once; J: TRBJ2-7; D: .; V: TRBV7-2; DNA: TGTGCCAGCAGCGCGGGACTGTACGAGCAGTACTTC; CDR3: CASSAGLYEQYF
size: once; J: TRBJ2-1; D: TRBD1; V: TRBV7-9; DNA: TGTGCCAGCACCCAAGCTGGGGCACAGGGGAATGAGCAGTTCTTC; CDR3: CASTQAGAQGNEQFF
size: .; J: TRBJ2-2; D: TRBD2; V: TRBV9; DNA: TGTGCCAGCAGCCCGAATAACCTAGCGGGAGTAACCGGGGAGCTGTTTTTT; CDR3: CASSPNNLAGVTGELFF
size: .; J: TRBJ2-6; D: .; V: TRBV27; DNA: TGTGCCAGCAGCCTATCGAGGGCCACTTGGGCCAACGTCCTGACTTTC; CDR3: CASSLSRATWANVLTF
size: once; J: TRBJ1-1; D: .; V: TRBV11-3; DNA: TGTGCCAGCAGCTTAGCCGGACAAGAGACTGAAGCTTTCTTT; CDR3: CASSLAGQETEAFF
size: .; J: TRBJ1-1; D: TRBD1; V: TRBV30; DNA: TGTGCCTGGAGTTTCCCCTCAGGACAGGGAGGAACTGAAGCTTTCTTT; CDR3: CAWSFPSGQGGTEAFF
size: .; J: TRBJ2-1; D: TRBD2; V: TRBV4-2; DNA: TGTGCCAGCAGCCAGTCGGCTAGCGGGAGTAGTCCTTACAATGAGCAGTTCTTC; CDR3: CASSQSASGSSPYNEQFF
size: .; J: TRBJ2-5; D: .; V: TRBV7-2; DNA: TGTGCCAGCAGCTTAGCCGCAGGGATGGAGACCCAGTACTTC; CDR3: CASSLAAGMETQYF
size: .; J: TRBJ1-1; D: .; V: TRBV28; DNA: TGTGCCAGCAGCTCAGGGGTCCCCACTGAAGCTTTCTTT; CDR3: CASSSGVPTEAFF
size: .; J: TRBJ1-5; D: TRBD1; V: TRBV15; DNA: TGTGCCACCACAGACAGGGTCTACCAGCCCCAGCATTTT; CDR3: CATTDRVYQPQHF
size: .; J: TRBJ1-4; D: .; V: TRBV7-2; DNA: TGTGCCAGCAGCTATCGGGCAACTAATGAAAAACTGTTTTTT; CDR3: CASSYRATNEKLFF
size: .; J: TRBJ2-7; D: TRBD2; V: TRBV7-3; DNA: TGTGCCAGCAGCCGGCCACCGCTAGCGGGAGACGACGAGCAGTACTTC; CDR3: CASSRPPLAGDDEQYF
size: .; J: TRBJ2-7; D: .; V: TRBV7-2; DNA: TGTGCCAGCTTCGCTAGGGACACTCCCTACGAGCAGTACTTC; CDR3: CASFARDTPYEQYF
size: .; J: TRBJ2-7; D: .; V: TRBV9; DNA: TGTGCCAGCAGCGTTGGACACGCCGCCTACGAGCAGTACTTC; CDR3: CASSVGHAAYEQYF
size: .; J: TRBJ2-3; D: .; V: TRBV29-1; DNA: TGCAGCACGGGGGACAGCACAGATACGCAGTATTTT; CDR3: CSTGDSTDTQYF
size: .; J: TRBJ2-7; D: TRBD1; V: TRBV10-3; DNA: TGTGCCATCAGTGAAAGCTTTGGACAGGGTGTTGGGTACGAGCAGTACTTC; CDR3: CAISESFGQGVGYEQYF
size: .; J: TRBJ1-2; D: TRBD1; V: TRBV4-3; DNA: TGCGCCAGCAGCCAAACATCCGGGACAGGCTATGGCTACACCTTC; CDR3: CASSQTSGTGYGYTF
size: .; J: TRBJ2-3; D: TRBD2; V: TRBV11-2; DNA: TGTGCCAGCAGCTTCCGAGCGGGAGGGACAGATACGCAGTATTTT; CDR3: CASSFRAGGTDTQYF
size: .; J: TRBJ1-1; D: TRBD1; V: TRBV28; DNA: TGTGCCAGCAGAGAGGGGGCGCCTATGAACACTGAAGCTTTCTTT; CDR3: CASREGAPMNTEAFF
size: .; J: TRBJ2-1; D: TRBD2; V: TRBV4-3; DNA: TGCGCCAGCAGCCAAGAAAGAGGGCTAGCGGGATATGAGCAGTTCTTC; CDR3: CASSQERGLAGYEQFF
size: .; J: TRBJ2-6; D: .; V: TRBV7-2; DNA: TGTGCCAGCAGCTTAGTAGGGAGTGGGGCCAACGTCCTGACTTTC; CDR3: CASSLVGSGANVLTF
size: .; J: TRBJ2-1; D: TRBD2; V: TRBV10-3; DNA: TGTGCCATCAGTGGGACTAGCGGGAGCCCCAGCTCCTACAATGAGCAGTTCTTC; CDR3: CAISGTSGSPSSYNEQFF
size: .; J: TRBJ2-1; D: .; V: TRBV10-1; DNA: TGCGCCAGCAGTGAAAGGCCCGGGAGCTCCTACAATGAGCAGTTCTTC; CDR3: CASSERPGSSYNEQFF
size: .; J: TRBJ2-2; D: TRBD1; V: TRBV28; DNA: TGTGCCAGCAGTCCCCCACAGGGGCCCGGGGAGCTGTTTTTT; CDR3: CASSPPQGPGELFF
size: once; J: TRBJ1-2; D: .; V: TRBV18; DNA: TGTGCCAGCTCACCACCGGGGGCCGGTTATGGCTACACCTTC; CDR3: CASSPPGAGYGYTF
size: once; J: TRBJ2-7; D: TRBD2; V: TRBV5-1; DNA: TGCGCCAGCAGCTTTTGGGGGGGATCCTACGAGCAGTACTTC; CDR3: CASSFWGGSYEQYF
size: .; J: TRBJ2-1; D: TRBD1; V: TRBV7-3; DNA: TGTGCCAGCAGCTTAAACCCGGACAGGGAGCAGTTCTTC; CDR3: CASSLNPDREQFF
size: .; J: TRBJ2-1; D: .; V: TRBV29-1; DNA: TGCAGCGTTGAAGATCTATTGGCCTCACGGAGGGAGCAGTTCTTC; CDR3: CSVEDLLASRREQFF
size: .; J: TRBJ2-7; D: TRBD2; V: TRBV4-3; DNA: TGCGCCAGCAGCCAATTCCGCGGGTGGGGACTAGCGGGCGAGCAGTACTTC; CDR3: CASSQFRGWGLAGEQYF
size: .; J: TRBJ2-7; D: TRBD2; V: TRBV5-4; DNA: TGTGCCAGCAGCTTGGTGGGGGGGAACGAGCAGTACTTC; CDR3: CASSLVGGNEQYF
size: .; J: TRBJ2-1; D: TRBD2; V: TRBV18; DNA: TGTGCCAGCTCACCACTCCGAGCGGGAGGGCCAAACAATGAGCAGTTCTTC; CDR3: CASSPLRAGGPNNEQFF
size: few; J: TRBJ2-7; D: .; V: TRBV25-1; DNA: TGTGCCAGCAGTGGACAGGCCCAGTGGTACTTC; CDR3: CASSGQAQWYF
size: .; J: TRBJ2-2; D: TRBD1; V: TRBV5-1; DNA: TGCGCCAGCAGCCTGGACAGGGGGAACACCGGGGAGCTGTTTTTT; CDR3: CASSLDRGNTGELFF
size: .; J: TRBJ2-7; D: .; V: TRBV27; DNA: TGTGCCAGCAGTTTGCGGCAGACCTACGAGCAGTACTTC; CDR3: CASSLRQTYEQYF
size: once; J: TRBJ1-5; D: .; V: TRBV27; DNA: TGTGCCAGCAGTATGACAGGCGCTAATCAGCCCCAGCATTTT; CDR3: CASSMTGANQPQHF
size: once; J: TRBJ1-5; D: .; V: TRBV7-2; DNA: TGTGCCAGCAGCAGCTCAGGGTTCGGCAATCAGCCCCAGCATTTT; CDR3: CASSSSGFGNQPQHF
size: .; J: TRBJ2-7; D: TRBD2; V: TRBV6-5; DNA: TGTGCCAGCAGATTGAGCGGGAGTGAATCCTACGAGCAGTACTTC; CDR3: CASRLSGSESYEQYF
size: .; J: TRBJ1-4; D: .; V: TRBV5-5; DNA: TGTGCCAGCAGCGATACACGGGATCCCTATAATGAAAAACTGTTTTTT; CDR3: CASSDTRDPYNEKLFF
size: .; J: TRBJ2-7; D: .; V: TRBV6-1; DNA: TGTGCCAGCAGTGAAAATAGCGAGCAGTACTTC; CDR3: CASSENSEQYF
size: .; J: TRBJ2-1; D: TRBD2; V: TRBV4-1; DNA: TGCGCCAGCAGCCATACCCGGGGCGGGACTAGCGGGAGGGAGGATCACAATGAGCAGTTCTTC; CDR3: CASSHTRGGTSGREDHNEQFF
size: .; J: TRBJ2-7; D: TRBD1; V: TRBV29-1; DNA: TGCAGCGTTGACCAAATGGGACAGGGGGGCGAGCAGTACTTC; CDR3: CSVDQMGQGGEQYF
size: .; J: TRBJ1-4; D: .; V: TRBV28; DNA: TGTGCCAGCAGTTTGGGCCTGGGGGGGGGTGAAAAACTGTTTTTT; CDR3: CASSLGLGGGEKLFF
size: .; J: TRBJ1-1; D: .; V: TRBV4-2; DNA: TGTGCCAGCAGTGTAGTGAAAACAGGGAGGGTCGCTGAAGCTTTCTTT; CDR3: CASSVVKTGRVAEAFF
size: .; J: TRBJ2-2; D: TRBD1; V: TRBV5-4; DNA: TGTGCCAGCAGCTTAGACAGGGTCGTAACCGGGGAGCTGTTTTTT; CDR3: CASSLDRVVTGELFF
size: .; J: TRBJ1-5; D: .; V: TRBV11-2; DNA: TGTGCCAGCAGCTTAGATTCAGGGAATCAGCCCCAGCATTTT; CDR3: CASSLDSGNQPQHF
size: .; J: TRBJ1-2; D: .; V: TRBV7-8; DNA: TGTGCCAGCAGCCCCGTATATCAGGATGGCTACACCTTC; CDR3: CASSPVYQDGYTF
size: .; J: TRBJ1-2; D: TRBD1; V: TRBV7-2; DNA: TGTGCCATCATAGGGGAACGGCAGGGGGCGTATGGCTACACCTTC; CDR3: CAIIGERQGAYGYTF
size: few; J: TRBJ2-7; D: .; V: TRBV28; DNA: TGTGCCAGCAGTTCCAGGGGTCAGACCTACGAGCAGTACTTC; CDR3: CASSSRGQTYEQYF
size: .; J: TRBJ2-2; D: TRBD2; V: TRBV27; DNA: TGTGCCAGCAGCCATCTGGGACTAGACACCGGGGAGCTGTTTTTT; CDR3: CASSHLGLDTGELFF